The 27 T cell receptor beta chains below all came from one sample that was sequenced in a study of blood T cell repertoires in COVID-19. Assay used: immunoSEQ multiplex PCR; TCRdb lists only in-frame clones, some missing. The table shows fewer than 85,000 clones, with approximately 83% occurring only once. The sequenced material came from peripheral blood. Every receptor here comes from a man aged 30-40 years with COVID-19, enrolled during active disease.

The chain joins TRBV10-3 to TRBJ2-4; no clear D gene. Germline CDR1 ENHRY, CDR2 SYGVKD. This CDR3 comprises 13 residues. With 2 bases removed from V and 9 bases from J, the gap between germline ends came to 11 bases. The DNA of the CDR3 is TGTGCCATCAGTGAGGCGGATTCTGGCATTCAGTACTTC. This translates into CAISEADSGIQYF.

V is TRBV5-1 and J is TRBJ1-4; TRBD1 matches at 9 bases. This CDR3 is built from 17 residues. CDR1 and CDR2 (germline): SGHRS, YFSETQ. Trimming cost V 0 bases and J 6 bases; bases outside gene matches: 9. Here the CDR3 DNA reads TGCGCCAGCAGCTTGGAGGGCCGACAGGGGGAGGATGAAAAACTGTTTTTT. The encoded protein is CASSLEGRQGEDEKLFF.

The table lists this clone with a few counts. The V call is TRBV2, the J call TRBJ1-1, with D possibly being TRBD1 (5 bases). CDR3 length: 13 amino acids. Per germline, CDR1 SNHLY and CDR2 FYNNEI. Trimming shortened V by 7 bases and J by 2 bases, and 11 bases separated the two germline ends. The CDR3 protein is CASNSQVNTEAFF. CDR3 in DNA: TGTGCCAGCAATTCACAGGTCAACACTGAAGCTTTCTTT.

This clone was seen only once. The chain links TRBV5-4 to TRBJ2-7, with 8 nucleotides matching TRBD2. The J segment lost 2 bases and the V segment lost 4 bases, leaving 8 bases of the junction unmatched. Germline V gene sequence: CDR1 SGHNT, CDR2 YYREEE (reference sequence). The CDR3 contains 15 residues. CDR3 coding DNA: TGTGCCAGCAGCCTGCGGACGGGGGGGACCTACGAGCAGTACTTC. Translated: CASSLRTGGTYEQYF.

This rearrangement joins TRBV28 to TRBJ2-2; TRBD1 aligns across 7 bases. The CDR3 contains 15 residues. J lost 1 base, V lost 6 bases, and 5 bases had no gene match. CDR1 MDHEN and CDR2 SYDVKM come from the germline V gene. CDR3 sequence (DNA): TGTGCCAGCAGCCCGGGACAGATGAACACCGGGGAGCTGTTTTTT. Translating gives CASSPGQMNTGELFF.

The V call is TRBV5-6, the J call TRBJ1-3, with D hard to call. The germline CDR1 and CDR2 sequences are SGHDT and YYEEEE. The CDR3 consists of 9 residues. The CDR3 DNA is TGTAGCACTGGAAACACCATATATTTT. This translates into CSTGNTIYF.

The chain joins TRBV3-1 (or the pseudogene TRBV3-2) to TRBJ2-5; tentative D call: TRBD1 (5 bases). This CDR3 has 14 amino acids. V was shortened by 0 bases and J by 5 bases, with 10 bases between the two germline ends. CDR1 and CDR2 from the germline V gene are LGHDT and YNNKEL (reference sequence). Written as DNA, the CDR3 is TGTGCCAGCAGCCAAGATGGAAACAGGGAGACCCAGTACTTC. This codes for CASSQDGNRETQYF.

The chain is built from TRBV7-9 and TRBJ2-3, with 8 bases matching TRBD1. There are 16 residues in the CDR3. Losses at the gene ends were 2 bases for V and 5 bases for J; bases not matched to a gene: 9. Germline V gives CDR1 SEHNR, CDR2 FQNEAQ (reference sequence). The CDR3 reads CASSLLYQGAEDTQYF. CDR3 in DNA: TGTGCCAGCAGCTTATTATACCAGGGGGCAGAAGATACGCAGTATTTT. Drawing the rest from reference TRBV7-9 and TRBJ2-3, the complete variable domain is DTGVSQNPRHKITKRGQNVTFRCDPISEHNRLYWYRQTLGQGPEFLTYFQNEAQLEKSRLLSDRFSAERPKGSFSTLEIQRTEQGDSAMYLCASSLLYQGAEDTQYFGPGTRLTVL.

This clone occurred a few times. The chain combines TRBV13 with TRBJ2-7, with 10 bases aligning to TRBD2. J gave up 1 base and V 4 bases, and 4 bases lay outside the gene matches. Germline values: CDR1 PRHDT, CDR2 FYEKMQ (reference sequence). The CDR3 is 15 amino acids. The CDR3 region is CASSSIAGGSYEQYF. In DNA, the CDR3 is TGTGCCAGCAGCTCGATAGCGGGAGGTTCCTACGAGCAGTACTTC. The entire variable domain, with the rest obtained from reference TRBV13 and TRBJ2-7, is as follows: AAGVIQSPRHLIKEKRETATLKCYPIPRHDTVYWYQQGPGQDPQFLISFYEKMQSDKGSIPDRFSAQQFSDYHSELNMSSLELGDSALYFCASSSIAGGSYEQYFGPGTRLTVT.

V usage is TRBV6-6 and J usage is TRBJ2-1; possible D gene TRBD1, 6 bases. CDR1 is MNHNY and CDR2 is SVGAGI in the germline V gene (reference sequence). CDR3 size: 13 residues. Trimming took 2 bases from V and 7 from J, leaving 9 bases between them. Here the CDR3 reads CASSYTGLNEQFF. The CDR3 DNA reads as TGTGCCAGCAGTTACACAGGGTTGAATGAGCAGTTCTTC.

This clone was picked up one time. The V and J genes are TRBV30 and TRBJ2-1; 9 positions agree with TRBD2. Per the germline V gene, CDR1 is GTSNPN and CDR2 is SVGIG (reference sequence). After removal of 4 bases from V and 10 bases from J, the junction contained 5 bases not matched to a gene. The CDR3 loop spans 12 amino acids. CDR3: CAWTSGMGEQFF. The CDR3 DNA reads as TGTGCCTGGACTAGCGGGATGGGGGAGCAGTTCTTC.

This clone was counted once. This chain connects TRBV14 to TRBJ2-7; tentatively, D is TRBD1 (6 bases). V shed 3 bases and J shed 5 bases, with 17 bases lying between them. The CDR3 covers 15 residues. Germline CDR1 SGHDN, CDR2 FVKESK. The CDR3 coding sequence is TGTGCCAGCAGCCAGTTGGACAGCCCGAGCGACGAGCAGTACTTC. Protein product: CASSQLDSPSDEQYF.

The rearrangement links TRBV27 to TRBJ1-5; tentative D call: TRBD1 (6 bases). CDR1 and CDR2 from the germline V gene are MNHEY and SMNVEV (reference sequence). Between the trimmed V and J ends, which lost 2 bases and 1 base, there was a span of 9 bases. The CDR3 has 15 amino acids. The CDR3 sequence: CASSLHTGSNQPQHF. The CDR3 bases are TGTGCCAGCAGTTTACACACAGGGAGCAATCAGCCCCAGCATTTT.

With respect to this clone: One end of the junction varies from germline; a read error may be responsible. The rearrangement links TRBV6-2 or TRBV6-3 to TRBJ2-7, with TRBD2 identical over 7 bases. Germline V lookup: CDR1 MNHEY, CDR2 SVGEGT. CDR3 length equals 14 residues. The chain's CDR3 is CASSPGLDSSEQYF. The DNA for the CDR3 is TGTGCCAGCAGTCCAGGACTAGACTCCTCCGAGCAGTACTTC.

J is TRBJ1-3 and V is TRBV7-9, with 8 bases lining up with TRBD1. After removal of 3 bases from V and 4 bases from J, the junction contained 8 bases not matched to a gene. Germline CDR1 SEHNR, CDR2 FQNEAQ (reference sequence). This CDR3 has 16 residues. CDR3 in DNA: TGTGCCAGCAGCTTCCTGGCAGGGGGCTCAGGAAACACCATATATTTT. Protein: CASSFLAGGSGNTIYF.

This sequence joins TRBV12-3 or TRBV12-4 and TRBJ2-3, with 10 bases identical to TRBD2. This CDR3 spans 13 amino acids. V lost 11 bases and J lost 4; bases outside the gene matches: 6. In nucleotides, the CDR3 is TGTGCCGGAAAGCGGGAGGGCTCAGATACGCAGTATTTT. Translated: CAGKREGSDTQYF.

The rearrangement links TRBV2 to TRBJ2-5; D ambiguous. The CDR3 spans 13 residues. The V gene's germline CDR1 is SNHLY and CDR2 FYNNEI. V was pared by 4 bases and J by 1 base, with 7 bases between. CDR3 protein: CASSGLSQETQYF. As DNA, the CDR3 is TGTGCCAGCAGTGGACTCTCCCAAGAGACCCAGTACTTC.

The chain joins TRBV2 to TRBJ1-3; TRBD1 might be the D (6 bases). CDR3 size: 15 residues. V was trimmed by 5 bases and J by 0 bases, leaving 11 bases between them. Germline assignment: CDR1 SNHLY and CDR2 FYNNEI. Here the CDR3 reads CASSQTGSSGNTIYF. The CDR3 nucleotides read TGTGCCAGCAGTCAAACAGGGAGCTCTGGAAACACCATATATTTT.

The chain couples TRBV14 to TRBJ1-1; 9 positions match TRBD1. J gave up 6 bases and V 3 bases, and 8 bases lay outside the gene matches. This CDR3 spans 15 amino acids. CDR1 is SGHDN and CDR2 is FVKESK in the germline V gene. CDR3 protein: CASSQAGTGRAEAFF. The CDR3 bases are TGTGCCAGCAGCCAGGCCGGGACAGGGCGAGCTGAAGCTTTCTTT. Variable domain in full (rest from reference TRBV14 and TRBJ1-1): EAGVTQFPSHSVIEKGQTVTLRCDPISGHDNLYWYRRVMGKEIKFLLHFVKESKQDESGMPNNRFLAERTGGTYSTLKVQPAELEDSGVYFCASSQAGTGRAEAFFGQGTRLTVV.

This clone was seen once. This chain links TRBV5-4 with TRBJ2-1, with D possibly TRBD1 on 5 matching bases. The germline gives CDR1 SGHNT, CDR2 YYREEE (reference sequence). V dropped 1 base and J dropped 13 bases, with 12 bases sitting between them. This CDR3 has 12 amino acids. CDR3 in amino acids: CASSLRGRHQFF. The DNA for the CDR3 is TGTGCCAGCAGCTTGAGGGGCCGGCATCAGTTCTTC.

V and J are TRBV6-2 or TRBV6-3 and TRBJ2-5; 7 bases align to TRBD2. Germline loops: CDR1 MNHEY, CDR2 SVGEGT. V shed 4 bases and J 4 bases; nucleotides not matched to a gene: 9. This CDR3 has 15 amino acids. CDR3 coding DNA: TGTGCCAGCAGTTTCGGCGGGAGAGGGCCAGAGACCCAGTACTTC. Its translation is CASSFGGRGPETQYF.

DNA of the CDR3: TGTGCCAGCAGTTACGGGGGGTTTTGGAACCCGAAGCTGAGTAATGAGCAGTTCTTC. It yields the protein CASSYGGFWNPKLSNEQFF. The chain is built from TRBV6-2 or TRBV6-3 and TRBJ2-1; weak D call: TRBD2 (6 bases). The germline V and J ends were trimmed by 2 bases and 7 bases, with 27 bases remaining between them. This CDR3 region has 19 residues. In germline, CDR1 is MNHEY, CDR2 SVGEGT.

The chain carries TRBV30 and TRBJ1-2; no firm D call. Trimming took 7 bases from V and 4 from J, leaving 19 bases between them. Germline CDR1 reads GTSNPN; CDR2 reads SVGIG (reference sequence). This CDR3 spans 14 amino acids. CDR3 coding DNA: TGTGCCTTGCGGCCTCCCAGTGTCGGCTATGGCTACACCTTC. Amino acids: CALRPPSVGYGYTF.

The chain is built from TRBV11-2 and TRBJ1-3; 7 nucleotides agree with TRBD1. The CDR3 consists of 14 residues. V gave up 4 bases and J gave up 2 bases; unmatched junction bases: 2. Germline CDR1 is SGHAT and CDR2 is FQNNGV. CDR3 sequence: CASSWDRAGNTIYF. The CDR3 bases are TGTGCCAGCAGCTGGGACAGAGCTGGAAACACCATATATTTT.

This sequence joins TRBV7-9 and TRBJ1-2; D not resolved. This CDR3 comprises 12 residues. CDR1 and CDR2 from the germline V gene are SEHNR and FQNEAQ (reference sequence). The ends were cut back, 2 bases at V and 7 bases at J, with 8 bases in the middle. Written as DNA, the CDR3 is TGTGCCAGCAGCTTATCGGGTTCTGGCTACACCTTC. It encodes CASSLSGSGYTF. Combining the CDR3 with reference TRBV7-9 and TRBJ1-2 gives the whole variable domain DTGVSQNPRHKITKRGQNVTFRCDPISEHNRLYWYRQTLGQGPEFLTYFQNEAQLEKSRLLSDRFSAERPKGSFSTLEIQRTEQGDSAMYLCASSLSGSGYTFGSGTRLTVV.

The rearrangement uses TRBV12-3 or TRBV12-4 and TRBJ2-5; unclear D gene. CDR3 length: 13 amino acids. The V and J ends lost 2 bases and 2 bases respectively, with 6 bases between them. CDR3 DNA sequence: TGTGCCAGCAGTTTACACGGGCAAGAGACCCAGTACTTC. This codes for CASSLHGQETQYF.

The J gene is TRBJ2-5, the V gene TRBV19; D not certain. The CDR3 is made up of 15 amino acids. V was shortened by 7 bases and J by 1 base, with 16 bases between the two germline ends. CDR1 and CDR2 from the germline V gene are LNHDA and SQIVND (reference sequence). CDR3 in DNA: TGTGCCAGTACCCCCTATATCAGCGCCCAAGAGACCCAGTACTTC. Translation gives CASTPYISAQETQYF.